This TCR beta chain was identified in a study of T cell clonality in common variable immunodeficiency (dated by TCRdb to between 2014 and 2016). This clone was picked up many times. This receptor's antigen is unknown. The read is 3 residues too short to cover the CDR3 end, so that end is filled in from the germline J gene. For sequencing input, CVID and control samples contributed equivalent amounts of genomic DNA. For every sample, a 60 bp segment covering the rearranged TCRbeta CDR3 region was amplified and then sequenced. The immunoSEQ assay, a bias-corrected multiplex PCR combined with high-throughput sequencing, was used for TCRbeta amplification. The original methods were these. Each unique nucleotide sequence was treated as a clone and annotated with V, D and J genes, copy number and frequency. Sequences were labeled productive if in frame, and non-productive if out of frame or containing stop codons. As previously described, clonality was calculated on the basis of Shannon's entropy. Mean CDR3 Kyte-Doolittle hydropathy was derived from the predicted amino acid sequences of productive clones. The R hclust function was used to hierarchically cluster scaled V gene usage with Manhattan distance and complete linkage. Sharing of clones by CDR3 amino acid sequence was evaluated through resampling of 12 repertoires per group over 100 rounds. The repertoires were searched for more than 65 published EBV-specific and fewer than 250 published CMV-specific TCRbeta sequences. After two CVID samples that produced fewer than 10,000 sequences were dropped from the analysis, some 40 CVID repertoires remained. Entries here come from immuneACCESS through TCRdb and include only in-frame sequences with V and J called. Some clones fail to appear in such tables; in the studies checked, an unresolved V gene covers under half of the shortfall, and the cause of the remainder is unknown. V, J and clone size are taken as reported in that table, and D and trimming were inferred from the DNA itself. The sample features around 55,000 clones, and none is a singleton. The top ten clones comprise over 0.8% of the sample.

V is pruned by 3 bases and J by 8 bases, leaving 11 bases of the junction without a gene match. The CDR3 goes from the cysteine to the phenylalanine over 16 residues. Of the CDR3's DNA, 39 bases were read; they are in frame from base 1. Both CVID patients and healthy controls were predominantly of Caucasian heritage. Heparinized peripheral whole blood samples of about 4.5 to 8.5 ml were obtained from each donor. TCRbeta CDR3 repertoires were sequenced from genomic DNA of adults with common variable immune deficiency (CVID) and healthy adult controls. There were around 22 healthy adult volunteers in the control group (around twelve female and approximately ten male), ranging in age from roughly 23 to 75 years, with a mean age of nearly 35. Diluted blood was subjected to density centrifugation over Hypaque 1077 or Ficoll-Paque for isolation of peripheral blood mononuclear cells. Genomic DNA was extracted from unsorted mononuclear cells by Qiagen column purification or by a centrifugation-based method.

Results the study describes overall, beyond this receptor: Despite equal DNA input, controls averaged about 81,820 unique sequences per sample versus about 31,547 in CVID samples. According to the authors, finding the cause of the higher clonality in CVID would require sequencing the repertoires of T cell subpopulations. Fewer TCRbeta clones were shared among CVID subjects than among healthy controls (p < 0.0001). Compared with healthy controls, CVID subjects showed increased TCRbeta clonality (t-test p = 0.018), a feature most characteristic of about a third of subjects. Differences among patients in the CVID cohort limited the correlations between repertoire features and clinical complications. CVID TCRbeta sequences were reported to have fewer deletions and N-nucleotide insertions and to lack highly modified clones with 13 or more V deletions.

This chain joins TRBV12-3 or TRBV12-4 to TRBJ2-1; a stretch of 9 junction bases matches TRBD1. This TCR was recovered from a person aged 18 to 69 in good health. Input material: peripheral blood mononuclear cells. The CDR3 region reads CASSFGLQGATYEQFF. The covered CDR3 bases are TGTGCCAGCAGTTTTGGATTACAGGGGGCAACCTATGAG.